These 12 T cell receptor beta chains originate from one sample sequenced in a study of read filtering for tumor transcriptome and immune sequencing. Molecular barcoded adaptors covering alpha/delta and beta/gamma chains were used on 400 ng RNA. Using its own MiXCR run on the reads, TCRdb lists one record per CDR3 protein. The repertoire consists of 15,000 to 20,000 distinct CDR3 sequences, with approximately 24% occurring once and the leading ten covering 20% to 30%. The sample was a population of CD138-negative cells sorted from bone marrow. These receptors all come from a donor aged 40 or over with multiple myeloma.

This clonotype counts as medium-sized. V usage is TRBV27 and J usage is TRBJ2-1, with a possible D match to TRBD2 (5 bases). Trimming cost V 2 bases and J 7 bases, with 12 bases left between them. CDR1 is MNHEY and CDR2 is SMNVEV in the germline V gene (reference sequence). The CDR3 has 14 residues. CDR3: CASSLLARWNEQFF. The CDR3 nucleotides read TGTGCCAGCAGTTTACTAGCAAGATGGAATGAGCAGTTCTTC.

In its sample, this clonotype was seen many times. This chain links TRBV20-1 with TRBJ2-3; 10 bases agree with TRBD2. J lost 9 bases, V lost 3 bases, and 30 bases had no gene match. The germline gives CDR1 DFQATT, CDR2 SNEGSKA (reference sequence). This CDR3 contains 21 residues. The CDR3 DNA reads as TGCAGTGCTAGGGTGAGGGGAATCGATCCCAGAAACGGACTAGCGGATAGAACGCAGTATTTT. Encoded protein: CSARVRGIDPRNGLADRTQYF.

The V gene is TRBV7-9, the J gene TRBJ2-7; no firm D call. Trimming left V 4 bases short and J 5 bases short, with 12 bases between. The length of the CDR3 is 13 residues. Germline V gene data show CDR1 as SEHNR and CDR2 as FQNEAQ (reference sequence). The CDR3 reads CASSYFEGDEQYF. The CDR3 DNA sequence: TGTGCCAGCAGCTACTTCGAAGGAGACGAGCAGTACTTC.

This clonotype was recorded many times. The chain joins TRBV7-8 to TRBJ2-7, with D perhaps TRBD1 or TRBD2 (5 bases each). V lost 1 base, J lost 2 bases, and 12 bases lay in between. Germline CDR1 and CDR2: SGHVS and FQNEAQ. This CDR3 has 15 residues. In nucleotides, the CDR3 is TGTGCCAGCAGCTTAGAGGGTGGGGGAACCTACGAGCAGTACTTC. This translates into CASSLEGGGTYEQYF.

This clonotype was counted at least ten times. The rearrangement joins TRBV4-1 to TRBJ1-1; 7 nucleotides line up with TRBD1. This CDR3 region has 14 residues. J lost 4 bases, V lost 1 base, and 3 bases had no gene match. The germline gives CDR1 MGHRA, CDR2 YSYEKL. The CDR3 region is CASSQVAGGTEAFF. The CDR3 DNA sequence: TGCGCCAGCAGCCAAGTCGCAGGGGGCACTGAAGCTTTCTTT.

In its sample, this clonotype was seen many times. The genes are TRBV19 and TRBJ2-5, with 10 bases lining up with TRBD2. This CDR3 is built from 16 residues. Trimming cost V 1 base and J 3 bases; bases outside gene matches: 5. The germline V gene has CDR1 LNHDA and CDR2 SQIVND (reference sequence). The CDR3 bases are TGTGCCAGTAGTATAGGAGGACTAGCGGCAGAAGAGACCCAGTACTTC. This translates into CASSIGGLAAEETQYF.

In regard to this clonotype: Since the CDR3 does not end with the conserved phenylalanine or tryptophan, this likely comes from a read error. The chain employs TRBV4-2 and TRBJ2-1; 8 nucleotides match TRBD1. The CDR3 runs 15 residues. The trim removed 5 bases at V and 4 bases at J, leaving 7 bases unmatched. The germline CDR1 and CDR2 sequences are LGHNA and YNFKEQ. CDR3 residues: CASSKGTGDYNEQFL. CDR3 sequence (DNA): TGTGCCAGCAGCAAAGGGACAGGAGATTACAATGAGCAGTTCTTG.

This clonotype was counted many times. The V gene is TRBV6-5, the J gene TRBJ1-5, with a tentative D call TRBD1 (5 bases). Between the trimmed V and J ends, which lost 8 bases and 2 bases, there was a span of 16 bases. This CDR3 has 15 residues. From germline, CDR1 is MNHEY and CDR2 SVGAGI. CDR3 sequence (DNA): TGTGCCAGCCGGCAAGCGGGGGAGGGCAATCAGCCCCAGCATTTT. It yields the protein CASRQAGEGNQPQHF.

This clonotype occurred many times. The rearrangement links TRBV7-9 to TRBJ2-6; weak D call: TRBD1 (6 bases). Germline loops: CDR1 SEHNR, CDR2 FQNEAQ (reference sequence). This CDR3 contains 18 residues. V was pared by 4 bases and J by 0 bases, with 16 bases between. CDR3 amino acids: CASSSTRGTDSGANVLTF. As DNA, the CDR3 is TGTGCCAGCAGCTCCACAAGGGGGACGGACTCTGGGGCCAACGTCCTGACTTTC.

About this clonotype: The CDR3 does not close with the conserved phenylalanine or tryptophan, likely indicating a read error. The DNA is omitted, as the CDR3 cannot be located on it reliably, and the CDR3 follows TCRdb's listing. This sequence joins TRBV6-6 and TRBJ2-2; the DNA was not compared with TRBD1, the D call given in the table. The CDR3 length is 18 residues, termini included. CDR1 is MNHNY, CDR2 SVGAGI, per germline (reference sequence). This CDR3 reads CASRPSTPGFRGSGELLC.

This clonotype was detected many times. The chain joins TRBV28 to TRBJ2-3; 8 bases are a match to TRBD2. From germline, CDR1 is MDHEN and CDR2 SYDVKM. Germline trimming cut 8 bases from V and 5 bases from J; bases unmatched to any gene: 12. CDR3 length equals 15 residues. CDR3 DNA sequence: TGTGCCAGCGAAATTCAGCGGGAGCGGGAAGATACGCAGTATTTT. The encoded protein is CASEIQREREDTQYF.

The genes are TRBV7-2 and TRBJ2-3; TRBD2 is a possible D gene (5 bases). CDR1 and CDR2 (germline): SGHTA, FQGNSA. The CDR3 contains 16 residues. V was pared by 4 bases and J by 1 base, with 15 bases between. The CDR3 here is CASSSLDQEGTDTQYF. In nucleotides, the CDR3 is TGTGCCAGCAGCTCATTGGACCAGGAGGGCACAGATACGCAGTATTTT.